Reported below is one T cell receptor beta chain. The data were obtained in a study of cytomegalovirus exposure and HLA in healthy donors. Trimming removed 4 bases from V and 2 bases from J, with 17 bases in between. Germline CDR1 and CDR2: LGHNA and YNFKEQ. CDR3 length equals 17 residues. PCR employed 60 Vbeta and 13 Jbeta primers. Only in-frame clones appear in the TCRdb table, and some are missing; sequencing was by immunoSEQ multiplex PCR. Among about 150,000 clones listed, around 68% were seen once. The receptor comes from a man between 25 and 39 years old in good health and CMV-seronegative. V and J are TRBV4-2 and TRBJ2-2, with a tentative D call TRBD1 (5 bases). The material sequenced was PBMCs. The CDR3 nucleotides read TGTGCCAGCAGCCCTGTGGTGGGGCCCTACAACACCGGGGAGCTGTTTTTT. Protein product: CASSPVVGPYNTGELFF.